The clone carrying this T cell receptor (beta chain) was counted at least ten times. Its cognate antigen is unknown. The investigators amplified TCR beta CDR3 regions from RNA transcripts. The HTBI set primed first-round TCR CDR3 RT-PCR. TCRdb re-called the multiplex PCR reads through MiXCR, storing one row per CDR3 protein. The table records hundreds of thousands of distinct CDR3 sequences, 38% of them present only once. The V end was cut by 4 bases, the J end by 4 bases, with 10 bases between. Germline CDR1 reads SQVTM; CDR2 reads ANQGSEA. The CDR3 extends over 12 amino acids. This record comes from a study of T cells in Graves' hyperthyroidism and ophthalmopathy. Whole-study findings and limits: The model forecast ophthalmopathy, anticipating it by a median about 7 months before onset. Blood also held most thyroid clonotypes expanded beyond 0.001.

Exclusion of a patient resulted from uncontrolled infection, other autoimmune disease, pregnancy or lactation. Sequencing was performed on blood. The chain employs TRBV29-1 and TRBJ1-1; D is possibly TRBD1 (5 bases). This TCR derives from a man younger than 35 with Graves' hyperthyroidism. CDR3 coding DNA: TGCAGCGTTGTCCCCGGGGGCACTGAAGCTTTCTTT. It encodes CSVVPGGTEAFF.